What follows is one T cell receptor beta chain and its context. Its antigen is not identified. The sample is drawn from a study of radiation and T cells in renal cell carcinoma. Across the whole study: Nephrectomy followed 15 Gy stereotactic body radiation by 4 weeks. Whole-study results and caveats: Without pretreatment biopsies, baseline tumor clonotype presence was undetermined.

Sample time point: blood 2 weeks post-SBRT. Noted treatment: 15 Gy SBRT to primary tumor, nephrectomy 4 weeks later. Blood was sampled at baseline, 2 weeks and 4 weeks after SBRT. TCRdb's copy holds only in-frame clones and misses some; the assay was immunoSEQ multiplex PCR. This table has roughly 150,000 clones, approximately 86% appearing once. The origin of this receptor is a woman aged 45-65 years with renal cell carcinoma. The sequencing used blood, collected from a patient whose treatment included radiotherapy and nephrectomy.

The CDR3 sequence: CASSEDSDVNEQFF. The CDR3 DNA reads as TGTGCCAGCAGTGAAGACAGCGACGTCAATGAGCAGTTCTTC. V gene TRBV6-4 combines with J gene TRBJ2-1; perhaps TRBD1 as D (5 bases). The V gene lost 3 bases and the J gene lost 6 bases, with 12 bases spanning the gap. This CDR3 spans 14 amino acids. Germline CDR1 is MRHNA and CDR2 is SNTAGT.